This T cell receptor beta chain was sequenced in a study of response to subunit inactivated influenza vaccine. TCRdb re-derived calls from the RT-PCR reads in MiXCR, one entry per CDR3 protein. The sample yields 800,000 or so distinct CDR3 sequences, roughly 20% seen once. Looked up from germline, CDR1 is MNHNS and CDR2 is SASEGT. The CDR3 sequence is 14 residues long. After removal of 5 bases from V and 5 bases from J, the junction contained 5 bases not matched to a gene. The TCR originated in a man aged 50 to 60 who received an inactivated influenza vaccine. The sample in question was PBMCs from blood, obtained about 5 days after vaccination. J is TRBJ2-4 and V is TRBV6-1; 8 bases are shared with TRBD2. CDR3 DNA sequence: TGTGCCAGCAGTCGGGGGGGCGGAGAAAACATTCAGTACTTC. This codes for CASSRGGGENIQYF.